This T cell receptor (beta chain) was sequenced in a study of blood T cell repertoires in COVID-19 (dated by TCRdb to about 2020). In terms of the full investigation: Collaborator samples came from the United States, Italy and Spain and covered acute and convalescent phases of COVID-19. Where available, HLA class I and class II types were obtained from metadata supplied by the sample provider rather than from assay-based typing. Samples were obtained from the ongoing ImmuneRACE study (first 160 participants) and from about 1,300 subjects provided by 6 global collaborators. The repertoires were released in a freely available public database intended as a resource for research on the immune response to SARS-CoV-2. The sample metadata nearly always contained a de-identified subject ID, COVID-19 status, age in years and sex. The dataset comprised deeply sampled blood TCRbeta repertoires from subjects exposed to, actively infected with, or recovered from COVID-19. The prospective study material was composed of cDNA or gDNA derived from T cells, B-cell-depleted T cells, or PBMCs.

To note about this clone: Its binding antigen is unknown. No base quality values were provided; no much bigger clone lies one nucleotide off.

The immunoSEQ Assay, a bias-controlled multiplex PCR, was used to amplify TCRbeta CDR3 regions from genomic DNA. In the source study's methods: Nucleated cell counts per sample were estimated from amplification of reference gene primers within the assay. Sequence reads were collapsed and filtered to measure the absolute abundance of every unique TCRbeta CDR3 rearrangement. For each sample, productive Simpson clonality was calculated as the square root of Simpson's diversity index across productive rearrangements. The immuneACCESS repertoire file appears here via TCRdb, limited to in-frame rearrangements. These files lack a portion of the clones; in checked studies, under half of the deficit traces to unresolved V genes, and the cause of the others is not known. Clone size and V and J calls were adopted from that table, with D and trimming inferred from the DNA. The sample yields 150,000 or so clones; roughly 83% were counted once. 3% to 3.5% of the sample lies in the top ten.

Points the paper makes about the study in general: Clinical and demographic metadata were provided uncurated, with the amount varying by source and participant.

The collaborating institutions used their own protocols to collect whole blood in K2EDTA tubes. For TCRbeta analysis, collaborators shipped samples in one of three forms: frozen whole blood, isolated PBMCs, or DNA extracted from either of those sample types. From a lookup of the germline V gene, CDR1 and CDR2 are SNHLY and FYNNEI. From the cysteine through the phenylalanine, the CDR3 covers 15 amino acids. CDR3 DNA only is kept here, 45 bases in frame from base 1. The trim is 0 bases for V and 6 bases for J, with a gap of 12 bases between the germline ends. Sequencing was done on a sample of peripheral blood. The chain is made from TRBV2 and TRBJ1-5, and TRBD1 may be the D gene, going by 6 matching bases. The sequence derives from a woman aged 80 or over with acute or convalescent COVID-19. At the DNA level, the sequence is TGTGCCAGCAGTGAAGCTCAGGGGATGGGTCAGCCCCAGCATTTT. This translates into CASSEAQGMGQPQHF.